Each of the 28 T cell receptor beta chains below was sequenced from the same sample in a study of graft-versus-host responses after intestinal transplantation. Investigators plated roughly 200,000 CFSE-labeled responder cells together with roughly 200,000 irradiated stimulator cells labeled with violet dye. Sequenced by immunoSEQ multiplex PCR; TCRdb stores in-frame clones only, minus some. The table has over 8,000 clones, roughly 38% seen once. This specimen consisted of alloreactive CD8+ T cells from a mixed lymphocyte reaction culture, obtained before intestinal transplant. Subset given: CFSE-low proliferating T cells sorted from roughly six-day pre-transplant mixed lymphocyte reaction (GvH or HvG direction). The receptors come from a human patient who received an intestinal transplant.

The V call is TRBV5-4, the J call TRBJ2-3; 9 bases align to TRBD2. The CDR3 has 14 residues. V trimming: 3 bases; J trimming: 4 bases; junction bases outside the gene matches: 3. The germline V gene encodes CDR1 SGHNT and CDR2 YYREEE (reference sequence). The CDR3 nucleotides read TGTGCCAGCAGCTGGACTAGCGCCCCAGATACGCAGTATTTT. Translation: CASSWTSAPDTQYF.

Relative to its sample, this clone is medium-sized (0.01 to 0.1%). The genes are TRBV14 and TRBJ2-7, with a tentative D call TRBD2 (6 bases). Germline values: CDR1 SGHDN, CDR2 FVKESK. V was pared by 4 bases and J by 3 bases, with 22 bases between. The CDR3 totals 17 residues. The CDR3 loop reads CASSLGDRDWKSYEQYF. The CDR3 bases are TGTGCCAGCAGCCTAGGGGACCGGGACTGGAAAAGCTACGAGCAGTACTTC.

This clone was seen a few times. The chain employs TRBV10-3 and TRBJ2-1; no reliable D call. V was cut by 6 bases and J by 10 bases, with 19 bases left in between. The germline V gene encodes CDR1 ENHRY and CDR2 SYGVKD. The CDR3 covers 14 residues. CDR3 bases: TGTGCCATCAGGAGACATCTCTTTCAGTCGGAGCAGTTCTTC. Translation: CAIRRHLFQSEQFF.

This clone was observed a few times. The CDR3 loop is CASRLDRLLTYEQYF. CDR3 coding DNA: TGTGCCAGCAGACTCGACAGACTCCTCACCTACGAGCAGTACTTC. V and J are TRBV2 and TRBJ2-7, with a possible D match to TRBD1 (5 bases). V lost 6 bases and J 2 bases, leaving 17 bases between the germline ends. The CDR3 contains 15 residues. Germline loops: CDR1 SNHLY, CDR2 FYNNEI.

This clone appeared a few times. The DNA of the CDR3 is TGTGCCAGCAGCTTAGATGCACCGGGACTAGCGGGGCCACCGGGCACCGGGGAGCTGTTTTTT. Its protein is CASSLDAPGLAGPPGTGELFF. The chain employs TRBV7-8 and TRBJ2-2, with 13 bases aligning to TRBD2. The CDR3 is made up of 21 amino acids. The germline V gene has CDR1 SGHVS and CDR2 FQNEAQ. The V gene end was trimmed by 1 base and the J gene end by 4 bases; junction bases not matched to a gene: 15.

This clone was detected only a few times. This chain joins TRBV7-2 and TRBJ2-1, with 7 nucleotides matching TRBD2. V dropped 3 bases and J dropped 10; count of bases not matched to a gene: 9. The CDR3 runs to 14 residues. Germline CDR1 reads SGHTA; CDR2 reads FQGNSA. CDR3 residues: CASSFLGRAEEQFF. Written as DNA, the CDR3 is TGTGCCAGCAGCTTTTTGGGGAGGGCGGAAGAGCAGTTCTTC.

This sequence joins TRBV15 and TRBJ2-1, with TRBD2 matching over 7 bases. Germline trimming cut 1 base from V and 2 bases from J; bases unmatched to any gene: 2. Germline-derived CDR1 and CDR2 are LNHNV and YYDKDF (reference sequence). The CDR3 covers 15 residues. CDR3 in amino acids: CATSRGTRAYNEQFF. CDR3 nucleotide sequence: TGTGCCACCAGCAGAGGGACTAGGGCCTACAATGAGCAGTTCTTC.

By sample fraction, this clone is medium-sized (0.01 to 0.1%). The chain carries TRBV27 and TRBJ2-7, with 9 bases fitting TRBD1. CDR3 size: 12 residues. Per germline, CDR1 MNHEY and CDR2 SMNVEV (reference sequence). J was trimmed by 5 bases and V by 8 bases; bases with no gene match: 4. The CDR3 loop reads CASGQGPDEQYF. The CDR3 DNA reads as TGTGCCAGCGGACAGGGGCCCGACGAGCAGTACTTC.

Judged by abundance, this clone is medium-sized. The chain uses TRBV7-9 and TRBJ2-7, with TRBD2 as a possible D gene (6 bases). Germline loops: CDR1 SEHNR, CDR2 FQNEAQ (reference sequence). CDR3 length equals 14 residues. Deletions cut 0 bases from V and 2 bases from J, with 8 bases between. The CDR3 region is CASSLAGGAYEQYF. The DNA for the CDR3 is TGTGCCAGCAGCTTAGCCGGGGGAGCCTACGAGCAGTACTTC.

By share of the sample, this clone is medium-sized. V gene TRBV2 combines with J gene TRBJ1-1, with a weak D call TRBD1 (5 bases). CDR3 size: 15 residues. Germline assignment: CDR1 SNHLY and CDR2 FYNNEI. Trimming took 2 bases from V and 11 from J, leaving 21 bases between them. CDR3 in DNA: TGTGCCAGCAGTGAAATATACTCCCCGGGGGTAAGGGCTTTCTTT. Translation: CASSEIYSPGVRAFF.

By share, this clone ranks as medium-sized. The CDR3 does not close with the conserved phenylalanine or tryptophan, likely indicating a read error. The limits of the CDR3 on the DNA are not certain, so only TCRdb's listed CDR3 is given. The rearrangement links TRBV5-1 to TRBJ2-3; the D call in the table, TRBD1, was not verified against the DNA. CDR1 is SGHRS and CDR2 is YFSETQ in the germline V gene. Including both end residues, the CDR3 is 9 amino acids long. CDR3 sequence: CASSLERQL.

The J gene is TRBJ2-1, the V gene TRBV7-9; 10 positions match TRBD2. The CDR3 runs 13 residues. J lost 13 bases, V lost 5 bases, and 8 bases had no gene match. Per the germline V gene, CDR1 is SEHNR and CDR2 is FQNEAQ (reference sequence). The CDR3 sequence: CASSTGLAPLQFF. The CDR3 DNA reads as TGTGCCAGCAGCACGGGACTAGCGCCTCTACAGTTCTTC.

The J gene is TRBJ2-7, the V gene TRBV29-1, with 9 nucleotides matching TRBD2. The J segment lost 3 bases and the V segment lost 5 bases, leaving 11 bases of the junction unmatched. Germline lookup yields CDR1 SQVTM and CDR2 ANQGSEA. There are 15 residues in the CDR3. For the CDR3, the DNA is TGCAGCGTTCGCGGGGTTAGCGGGAGCGACTACGAGCAGTACTTC. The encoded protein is CSVRGVSGSDYEQYF.

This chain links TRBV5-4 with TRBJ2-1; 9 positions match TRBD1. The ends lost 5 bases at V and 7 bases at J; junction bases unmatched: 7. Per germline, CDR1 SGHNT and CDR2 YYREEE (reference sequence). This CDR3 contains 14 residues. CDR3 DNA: TGTGCCAGCAGTCGGACAGGGGAGAGTAATGAGCAGTTCTTC. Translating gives CASSRTGESNEQFF.

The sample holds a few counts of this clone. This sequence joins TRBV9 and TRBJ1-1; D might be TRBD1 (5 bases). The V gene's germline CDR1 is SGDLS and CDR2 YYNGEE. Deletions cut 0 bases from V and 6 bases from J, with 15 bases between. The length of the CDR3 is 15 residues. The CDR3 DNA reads TGTGCCAGCAGCGTAGGGGGTTCGGGGGAACCTGAAGCTTTCTTT. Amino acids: CASSVGGSGEPEAFF.

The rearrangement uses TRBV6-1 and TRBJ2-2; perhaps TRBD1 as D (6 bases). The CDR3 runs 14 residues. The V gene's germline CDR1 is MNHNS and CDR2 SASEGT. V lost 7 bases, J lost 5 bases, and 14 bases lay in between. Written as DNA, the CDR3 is TGTGCCAGCAATCCCAGGGGTGAGACCGGGGAGCTGTTTTTT. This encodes CASNPRGETGELFF.

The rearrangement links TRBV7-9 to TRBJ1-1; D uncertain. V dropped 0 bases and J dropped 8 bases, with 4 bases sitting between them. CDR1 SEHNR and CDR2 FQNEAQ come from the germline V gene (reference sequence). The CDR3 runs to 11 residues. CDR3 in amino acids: CASSLALEAFF. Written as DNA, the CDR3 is TGTGCCAGCAGCTTAGCGCTAGAAGCTTTCTTT.

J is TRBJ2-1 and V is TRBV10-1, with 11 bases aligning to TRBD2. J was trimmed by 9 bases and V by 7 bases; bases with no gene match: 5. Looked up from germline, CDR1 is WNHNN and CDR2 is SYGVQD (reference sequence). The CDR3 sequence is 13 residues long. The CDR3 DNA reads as TGCGCCAGCACTCTAGCGGGGGGCAGTGAGCAGTTCTTC. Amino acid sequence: CASTLAGGSEQFF.

The DNA of the CDR3 is TGTGCCAGCAGCTTACCAGCCACAGGGGTTGGAAACACCATATATTTT. It codes for CASSLPATGVGNTIYF. The chain employs TRBV28 and TRBJ1-3, with 7 nucleotides matching TRBD1. CDR3 length: 16 residues. CDR1 and CDR2 (germline): MDHEN, SYDVKM. Trimming took 6 bases from V and 3 from J; bases not matched to a gene: 11.

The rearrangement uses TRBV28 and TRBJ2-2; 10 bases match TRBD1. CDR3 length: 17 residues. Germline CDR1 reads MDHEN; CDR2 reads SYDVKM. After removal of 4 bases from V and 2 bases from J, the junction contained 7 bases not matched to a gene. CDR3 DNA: TGTGCCAGCAGTTCCCGGACAGGGGGTATTAACACCGGGGAGCTGTTTTTT. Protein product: CASSSRTGGINTGELFF.

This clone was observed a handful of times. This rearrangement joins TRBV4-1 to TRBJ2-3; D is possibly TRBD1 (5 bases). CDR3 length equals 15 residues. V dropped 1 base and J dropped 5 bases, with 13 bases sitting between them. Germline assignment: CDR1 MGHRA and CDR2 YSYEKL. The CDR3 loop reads CASSQVRVVVDTQYF. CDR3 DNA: TGCGCCAGCAGCCAAGTCAGGGTGGTTGTAGATACGCAGTATTTT.

CDR3 region: CATSRDRGGYNEQFF. CDR3 DNA sequence: TGTGCCACCAGCAGAGATAGGGGAGGCTACAATGAGCAGTTCTTC. The V call is TRBV15, the J call TRBJ2-1; a weak D match, TRBD2 (6 bases). From germline, CDR1 is LNHNV and CDR2 YYDKDF (reference sequence). The ends were cut back, 0 bases at V and 3 bases at J, with 9 bases in the middle. The CDR3 is made up of 15 amino acids.

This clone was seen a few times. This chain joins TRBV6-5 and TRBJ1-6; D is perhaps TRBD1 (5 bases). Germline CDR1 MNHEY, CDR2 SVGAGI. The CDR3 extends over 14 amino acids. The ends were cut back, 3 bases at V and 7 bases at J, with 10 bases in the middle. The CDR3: CASSYHRINSPLHF. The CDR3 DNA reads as TGTGCCAGCAGTTATCACAGGATCAATTCACCCCTCCACTTT.

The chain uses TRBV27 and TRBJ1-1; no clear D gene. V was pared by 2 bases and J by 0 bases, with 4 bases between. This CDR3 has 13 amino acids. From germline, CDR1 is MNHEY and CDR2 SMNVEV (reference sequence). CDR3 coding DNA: TGTGCCAGCAGTTTACAGGTGAACACTGAAGCTTTCTTT. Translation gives CASSLQVNTEAFF.

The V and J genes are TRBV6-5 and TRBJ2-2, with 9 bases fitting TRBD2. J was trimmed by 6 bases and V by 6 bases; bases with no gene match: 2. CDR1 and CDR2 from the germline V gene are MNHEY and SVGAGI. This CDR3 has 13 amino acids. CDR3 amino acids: CASSTSGSGELFF. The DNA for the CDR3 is TGTGCCAGCAGCACTAGCGGGTCCGGGGAGCTGTTTTTT.

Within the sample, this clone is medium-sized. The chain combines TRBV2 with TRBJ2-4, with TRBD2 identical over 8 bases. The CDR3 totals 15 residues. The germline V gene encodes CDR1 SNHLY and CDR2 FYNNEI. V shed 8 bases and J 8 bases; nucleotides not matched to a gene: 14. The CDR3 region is CASLGVSFGRDIQYF. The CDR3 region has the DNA TGTGCCAGCTTAGGTGTGTCCTTCGGGAGGGACATTCAGTACTTC.

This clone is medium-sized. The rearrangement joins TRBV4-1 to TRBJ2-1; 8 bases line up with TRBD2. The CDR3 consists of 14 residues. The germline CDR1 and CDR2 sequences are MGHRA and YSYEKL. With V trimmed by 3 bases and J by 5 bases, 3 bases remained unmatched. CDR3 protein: CASSQGSGNNEQFF. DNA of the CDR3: TGCGCCAGCAGCCAGGGTAGCGGGAACAATGAGCAGTTCTTC.

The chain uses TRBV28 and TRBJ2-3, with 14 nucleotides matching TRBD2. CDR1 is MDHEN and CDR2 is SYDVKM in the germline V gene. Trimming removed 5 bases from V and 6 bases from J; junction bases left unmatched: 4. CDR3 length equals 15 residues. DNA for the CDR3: TGTGCCAGCAGTCCTCGGACTAGCGGGAGGGATACGCAGTATTTT. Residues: CASSPRTSGRDTQYF.